This entry describes one TCR beta chain. Its antigen is not known. Unique molecular identifiers featured in how the TCRbeta library was prepared. TCRdb independently ran MiXCR on the PCR reads; one entry per CDR3 protein. Of a few hundred thousand distinct CDR3 sequences listed, approximately 30% are singletons. This specimen comes from a study of T-cell reconstitution after alpha-beta-depleted transplantation in children. Broader study findings: T-cell numbers and diversity, one year after transplant, stemmed largely from T cells that were newly produced. By about two months after transplant, alpha-beta T cells reportedly arose from several hundred graft clones that had expanded. Some patients showed high day-60 TCRbeta diversity, which derived from surviving recipient T cells and thymic progenitors.

With 0 bases removed from V and 4 bases from J, the gap between germline ends came to 15 bases. In germline, CDR1 is MGHRA, CDR2 YSYEKL. This CDR3 comprises 16 residues. The clonotype was recovered from a boy under three years old with Wiskott-Aldrich syndrome, due to receive a stem cell transplant. Here the sequenced sample was PBMCs, taken before TCRalphabeta/CD19-depleted stem cell transplant. The chain carries TRBV4-1 and TRBJ2-5; possibly TRBD2 for D (6 bases). In DNA, the CDR3 is TGCGCCAGCAGCCAAGATGTGGCAGGGAGGCTAGAGACCCAGTACTTC. It specifies CASSQDVAGRLETQYF.